These 27 T cell receptor beta chains were all obtained from the same sample, sequenced in a study of early T cells in non-severe SARS-CoV-2 infection. TCRdb reanalysed the 5' RACE reads using MiXCR and keeps one entry per CDR3 protein. The sample includes 45,000 to 55,000 distinct CDR3 sequences, 11% of them seen just once. The sample consisted of whole blood. All receptors derive from an adult who was a healthcare worker with PCR-confirmed SARS-CoV-2 infection or an uninfected control (not recorded which).

This clonotype was seen just once. The chain combines TRBV4-2 with TRBJ1-2; TRBD1 agrees at 8 bases. This CDR3 contains 18 residues. CDR1 is LGHNA and CDR2 is YNFKEQ in the germline V gene. Trimming removed 0 bases from V and 3 bases from J; junction bases left unmatched: 12. CDR3: CASSQDSAGTGFDYGYTF. The CDR3 bases are TGTGCCAGCAGCCAAGATAGTGCGGGGACAGGCTTTGACTATGGCTACACCTTC.

This clonotype has only a few counts. The J gene is TRBJ1-4, the V gene TRBV7-2; no reliable D call. The ends were cut back, 4 bases at V and 8 bases at J, with 17 bases in the middle. This CDR3 has 15 amino acids. The germline gives CDR1 SGHTA, CDR2 FQGNSA. CDR3 coding DNA: TGTGCCAGCAGCTACCTCCCGGGCCTGGGGGAAAAACTGTTTTTT. This encodes CASSYLPGLGEKLFF.

Ten or more counts support this clonotype. The V call is TRBV12-3 or TRBV12-4, the J call TRBJ1-6; 8 bases line up with TRBD1. V lost 9 bases, J lost 6 bases, and 7 bases stayed unmatched. This CDR3 has 14 residues. CDR3 amino acids: CASSQGVGNSPLHF. DNA of the CDR3: TGTGCCAGTTCACAGGGGGTCGGTAATTCACCCCTCCACTTT.

This clonotype was seen at least ten times. The rearrangement links TRBV7-9 to TRBJ1-2, with D possibly matching TRBD1 (6 bases). This CDR3 contains 17 residues. The germline V gene has CDR1 SEHNR and CDR2 FQNEAQ (reference sequence). Trimming removed 1 base from V and 4 bases from J, with 19 bases in between. CDR3 sequence: CASSLGGSGGAGYGYTF. The CDR3, as DNA: TGTGCCAGCAGCTTAGGAGGGTCCGGGGGCGCCGGCTATGGCTACACCTTC.

This clonotype was recorded at least ten times. V and J are TRBV10-3 and TRBJ1-1; a possible D gene is TRBD1 (5 bases). The CDR3 covers 13 residues. V was shortened by 0 bases and J by 10 bases, with 12 bases between the two germline ends. Germline values: CDR1 ENHRY, CDR2 SYGVKD. Written as DNA, the CDR3 is TGTGCCATCAGTGAGTCACTTACAGGAGGAGCTTTCTTT. It specifies CAISESLTGGAFF.

This clonotype was picked up many times. V is TRBV7-9 and J is TRBJ2-7; TRBD1 aligns across 9 bases. CDR3 size: 15 residues. The ends lost 3 bases at V and 7 bases at J; junction bases unmatched: 10. Germline V gives CDR1 SEHNR, CDR2 FQNEAQ (reference sequence). For the CDR3, the DNA is TGTGCCAGCAGCTTCCCGGGACAGGGATTGGGGGAGCAGTACTTC. Amino acid sequence: CASSFPGQGLGEQYF.

The sample holds many counts of this clonotype. CDR3 sequence: CASSLTQYNSPLHF. CDR3 coding DNA: TGTGCCAGCAGCTTAACCCAATATAATTCACCCCTCCACTTT. This chain joins TRBV11-2 and TRBJ1-6, with no clear D. The CDR3 has 14 residues. The germline V and J ends were trimmed by 2 bases and 4 bases, with 6 bases remaining between them. Germline-derived CDR1 and CDR2 are SGHAT and FQNNGV.

The chain joins TRBV7-3 to TRBJ2-7, with D perhaps matching TRBD2 (6 bases). CDR1 and CDR2 (germline): SGHTA, FQGTGA. The V gene lost 5 bases and the J gene lost 0 bases, with 14 bases spanning the gap. This CDR3 contains 15 residues. CDR3 nucleotides: TGTGCCAGCAGCGCGACTAGGCCGAGCTCCTACGAGCAGTACTTC. Its translation is CASSATRPSSYEQYF.

The CDR3 spells CASRLQIHNEQFF. The CDR3 region has the DNA TGTGCCAGCAGACTCCAGATACACAATGAGCAGTTCTTC. J is TRBJ2-1 and V is TRBV28; D gene unclear. The CDR3 contains 13 residues. Between the trimmed V and J ends, which lost 6 bases and 5 bases, there was a span of 11 bases. Germline CDR1 and CDR2: MDHEN and SYDVKM.

The CDR3 protein is CASSFFGGSDIQYF. In DNA, the CDR3 is TGTGCCAGCAGTTTTTTTGGGGGCTCCGACATTCAGTACTTC. The gene calls are TRBV27 and TRBJ2-4; D possibly corresponds to TRBD1 (6 bases). This CDR3 spans 14 amino acids. The germline V and J ends were trimmed by 3 bases and 8 bases, with 14 bases remaining between them. From germline, CDR1 is MNHEY and CDR2 SMNVEV (reference sequence).

This sequence joins TRBV19 and TRBJ2-1; maybe TRBD2 (6 bases). This CDR3 contains 14 residues. Germline V CDR1 and CDR2: LNHDA, SQIVND (reference sequence). The V and J ends lost 10 bases and 4 bases respectively, with 17 bases between them. CDR3 loop: CATTGLAPYNEQFF. CDR3 nucleotide sequence: TGTGCCACCACGGGGCTAGCGCCTTACAATGAGCAGTTCTTC.

This clonotype has just a few counts. The J gene is TRBJ1-6, the V gene TRBV21-1; the table names TRBD1, a call not compared with the DNA. TRBV21-1 is a recognized pseudogene. This CDR3 comprises 15 residues. DNA for the CDR3: TGTGCCGGCCCCACACTGGGAAGTGTTTTTTCACCCCTCCACTTT. It is translated as CAGPTLGSVFSPLHF.

This clonotype occurred a few times. The chain recombines TRBV20-1 with TRBJ2-1; 11 bases map to TRBD2. V was clipped by 0 bases and J by 5 bases; unmatched bases: 12. CDR3 length: 18 residues. The germline gives CDR1 DFQATT, CDR2 SNEGSKA (reference sequence). CDR3 loop: CSARDPGPSGGPHNEQFF. In nucleotides, the CDR3 is TGCAGTGCTAGAGATCCGGGGCCTAGCGGGGGGCCGCACAATGAGCAGTTCTTC.

This clonotype was found a few times. V usage is TRBV5-6 and J usage is TRBJ2-3; no firm D call. V lost 2 bases, J lost 4 bases, and 8 bases lay in between. CDR3 length: 13 amino acids. Germline values: CDR1 SGHDT, CDR2 YYEEEE. In nucleotides, the CDR3 is TGTGCCAGCAGCTTCTCGACGGCAGATACGCAGTATTTT. Protein sequence: CASSFSTADTQYF.

This clonotype was counted only a few times. V usage is TRBV29-1 and J usage is TRBJ2-1; 16 nucleotides match TRBD2. V shed 3 bases, J shed 3 bases, and the junction held 5 bases outside the gene matches. Germline CDR1 SQVTM, CDR2 ANQGSEA. This CDR3 region has 17 residues. CDR3: CSVEGTSGRAVYNEQFF. The CDR3 region has the DNA TGCAGCGTTGAGGGGACTAGCGGGAGGGCCGTCTACAATGAGCAGTTCTTC.

This clonotype was detected ten times or more. The V call is TRBV20-1, the J call TRBJ1-3, with D possibly being TRBD1 (5 bases). Trimming cost V 5 bases and J 7 bases, with 18 bases left between them. The germline CDR1 and CDR2 sequences are DFQATT and SNEGSKA (reference sequence). The CDR3 runs to 14 residues. The CDR3 DNA follows: TGCAGTGCTGCGGGACCACCAGTGTGGAACACCATATATTTT. Its protein is CSAAGPPVWNTIYF.

The table lists this clonotype with many counts. The rearrangement joins TRBV28 to TRBJ1-5; D may be TRBD1 (5 bases). Trimming took 3 bases from V and 2 from J, leaving 11 bases between them. Germline CDR1 and CDR2: MDHEN and SYDVKM. The CDR3 is 15 amino acids. The CDR3 spells CASSFAVQGNQPQHF. In nucleotides, the CDR3 is TGTGCCAGCAGTTTCGCCGTACAGGGCAATCAGCCCCAGCATTTT.

Only a few counts were recorded for this clonotype. The chain has TRBV28 and TRBJ2-3; weak D call: TRBD1 (6 bases). The V end was cut by 3 bases, the J end by 2 bases, with 12 bases between. The germline V gene encodes CDR1 MDHEN and CDR2 SYDVKM. The CDR3 runs to 15 residues. The CDR3 coding sequence is TGTGCCAGCAGTTTGTTTGGACAGAACACAGATACGCAGTATTTT. This gives the protein CASSLFGQNTDTQYF.

There are many counts of this clonotype. The V and J genes are TRBV7-8 and TRBJ2-1; 10 bases fit TRBD1. The ends lost 5 bases at V and 6 bases at J; junction bases unmatched: 4. Germline V lookup: CDR1 SGHVS, CDR2 FQNEAQ. The CDR3 is made up of 14 amino acids. The DNA of the CDR3 is TGTGCCAGCAGCAGACAGGGGGCTGGCAATGAGCAGTTCTTC. This gives the protein CASSRQGAGNEQFF.

This clonotype was seen repeatedly, ten times or more. This chain uses TRBV2 with TRBJ1-1; D is uncertain. Looked up from germline, CDR1 is SNHLY and CDR2 is FYNNEI. V was shortened by 0 bases and J by 8 bases, with 13 bases between the two germline ends. This CDR3 region has 14 residues. The CDR3 sequence: CASSEAGRSAEAFF. DNA of the CDR3: TGTGCCAGCAGTGAAGCCGGGAGGTCGGCCGAAGCTTTCTTT.

The chain carries TRBV10-2 and TRBJ2-7; 7 positions match TRBD1. Germline CDR1 is WSHSY and CDR2 is SAAADI. CDR3 size: 14 residues. Losses at the gene ends were 5 bases for V and 0 bases for J; bases not matched to a gene: 4. CDR3 region: CASSYRGSSYEQYF. CDR3 nucleotides: TGCGCCAGCAGTTACAGGGGCAGCTCCTACGAGCAGTACTTC.

This clonotype was seen only a few times. J is TRBJ2-3 and V is TRBV11-2; 9 positions agree with TRBD2. Germline-derived CDR1 and CDR2 are SGHAT and FQNNGV. The CDR3 contains 17 residues. V was pared by 7 bases and J by 1 base, with 12 bases of the junction left unmatched. The CDR3 is CASTHPAGGPRTDTQYF. CDR3 bases: TGTGCCAGCACCCACCCCGCGGGGGGGCCTCGCACAGATACGCAGTATTTT.

This clonotype has ten or more counts. The chain combines TRBV29-1 with TRBJ2-2; 8 positions agree with TRBD2. The CDR3 contains 13 residues. Unmatched junction bases numbered 7, after V lost 7 bases and J lost 6 bases. The germline V gene has CDR1 SQVTM and CDR2 ANQGSEA. The CDR3 is CSGEGLAPGELFF. Written as DNA, the CDR3 is TGCAGCGGCGAAGGACTAGCCCCCGGGGAGCTGTTTTTT.

This clonotype appeared many times. The gene calls are TRBV11-2 and TRBJ1-6; 7 bases align to TRBD1. Germline values: CDR1 SGHAT, CDR2 FQNNGV. The CDR3 is 14 residues long. V was clipped by 8 bases and J by 10 bases; unmatched bases: 11. CDR3 protein: CASGHNRGGSPLHF. The DNA of the CDR3 is TGTGCCAGCGGACACAACAGGGGAGGCTCACCCCTCCACTTT. Complete variable domain (other parts from reference TRBV11-2 and TRBJ1-6): EAGVAQSPRYKIIEKRQSVAFWCNPISGHATLYWYQQILGQGPKLLIQFQNNGVVDDSQLPKDRFSAERLKGVDSTLKIQPAKLEDSAVYLCASGHNRGGSPLHFGNGTRLTVT.

Only a few counts were recorded for this clonotype. The chain recombines TRBV28 with TRBJ1-2, with 7 bases aligning to TRBD1. Germline CDR1 and CDR2: MDHEN and SYDVKM. This CDR3 spans 14 amino acids. V gave up 6 bases and J gave up 4 bases; unmatched junction bases: 8. The CDR3 is CASRPGQMSYGYTF. The CDR3 nucleotides read TGTGCCAGCAGACCGGGACAGATGTCCTATGGCTACACCTTC.

This clonotype was seen a handful of times. This chain links TRBV20-1 with TRBJ2-3, with a weak D call TRBD2 (6 bases). V was cut by 6 bases and J by 2 bases, with 18 bases left in between. The germline V gene has CDR1 DFQATT and CDR2 SNEGSKA (reference sequence). The CDR3 sequence is 15 residues long. CDR3 loop: CSAERAEEITDTQYF. Written as DNA, the CDR3 is TGCAGTGCCGAGCGGGCAGAGGAAATCACAGATACGCAGTATTTT.

The CDR3 DNA is TGTGCCAGCAGTTACTCGATGAGGGGATGGGCAGGGAACTACGAGCAGTACTTC. It yields the protein CASSYSMRGWAGNYEQYF. The rearrangement joins TRBV6-5 to TRBJ2-7; D is possibly TRBD1 or TRBD2 (5 bases each). Per the germline V gene, CDR1 is MNHEY and CDR2 is SVGAGI. The CDR3 is made up of 18 amino acids. Deletions cut 0 bases from V and 3 bases from J, with 21 bases between.